These T cell receptor beta chains were read from a single sample in a study of chemoradiotherapy in HPV16-positive cancers. Sequencing used immunoSEQ multiplex PCR; TCRdb keeps in-frame clones, though not all of them. The sample has fewer than 20,000 clones, under 90% seen once. The material was blood, obtained from a patient who underwent chemoradiotherapy. The origin of the receptors is a human donor with HPV-associated anogenital cancer. CDR3s include the opening cysteine and the closing phenylalanine or tryptophan. Each record gives: J gene, V gene, CDR3 protein.

j_call: TRBJ2-1
v_call: TRBV28
cdr3_aa: CASRRRTGLSYNEQFF

j_call: TRBJ1-4
v_call: TRBV21-1
cdr3_aa: CASSKGWGLDEKLFF

j_call: TRBJ2-5
v_call: TRBV10-2
cdr3_aa: CASRDRLRETQYF

j_call: TRBJ1-2
v_call: TRBV19
cdr3_aa: CASSRGGFYNYGYTF

j_call: TRBJ2-7
v_call: TRBV29-1
cdr3_aa: CSVAPRDTSTRQYF

j_call: TRBJ2-5
v_call: TRBV6-5
cdr3_aa: CASSYVSGSPRETQYF

j_call: TRBJ1-2
v_call: TRBV4-2
cdr3_aa: CASSQAFAPNYGYTF

j_call: TRBJ1-2
v_call: TRBV9
cdr3_aa: CASSSRRGHGYGYTF

j_call: TRBJ2-1
v_call: TRBV7-2
cdr3_aa: CASSRVGGPNEQFF

j_call: TRBJ2-2
v_call: TRBV6-1
cdr3_aa: CASIRQGPRSGELFF

j_call: TRBJ2-1
v_call: TRBV4-1
cdr3_aa: CASASGGSNYNNEQFF

j_call: TRBJ2-3
v_call: TRBV5-1
cdr3_aa: CASSPSGRSSTDTQYF

j_call: TRBJ2-2
v_call: TRBV4-1
cdr3_aa: CASSRIGRGTNTGELFF

j_call: TRBJ2-2
v_call: TRBV15
cdr3_aa: CATSRDLLLAGGPNTGELFF

j_call: TRBJ1-1
v_call: TRBV7-9
cdr3_aa: CASRPKDRLNTEAFF

j_call: TRBJ1-2
v_call: TRBV11-3
cdr3_aa: CASSWGQGHTF

j_call: TRBJ1-3
v_call: TRBV6-5
cdr3_aa: CASTHGGGRNTIYF

j_call: TRBJ2-7
v_call: TRBV4-2
cdr3_aa: CASSQLQTRGTEQYF

j_call: TRBJ1-5
v_call: TRBV27
cdr3_aa: CASSPGARQPQHF

j_call: TRBJ1-4
v_call: TRBV28
cdr3_aa: CASNPRGTNEKLFF

j_call: TRBJ1-1
v_call: TRBV19
cdr3_aa: CASSMAAGVLNTEAFF

j_call: TRBJ1-5
v_call: TRBV27
cdr3_aa: CASSAPRTRPQQEARNQPQHF

j_call: TRBJ1-6
v_call: TRBV9
cdr3_aa: CASSVDPREDSPLHF

j_call: TRBJ1-6
v_call: TRBV6-5
cdr3_aa: CASRSGISPLHF

j_call: TRBJ2-7
v_call: TRBV6-5
cdr3_aa: CASSFRPGTVYEQYF

j_call: TRBJ1-3
v_call: TRBV6-5
cdr3_aa: CASSRGSGNTIYF

j_call: TRBJ2-2
v_call: TRBV2
cdr3_aa: CASSKTGQPTGELFF

j_call: TRBJ2-6
v_call: TRBV7-7
cdr3_aa: CASSGRIVPQSRANVLTF

j_call: TRBJ2-6
v_call: TRBV5-1
cdr3_aa: CASSHFLGEGNVLTF

j_call: TRBJ2-7
v_call: TRBV28
cdr3_aa: CASSLPRDRSYEQYF

j_call: TRBJ2-5
v_call: TRBV5-1
cdr3_aa: CASSYGTDRTKETQYF

j_call: TRBJ2-7
v_call: TRBV6-5
cdr3_aa: CASLRGYEQYF

j_call: TRBJ1-1
v_call: TRBV9
cdr3_aa: CASSVGGRTEAFF

j_call: TRBJ1-3
v_call: TRBV13
cdr3_aa: CASSGGFSGNTIYF

j_call: TRBJ2-7
v_call: TRBV25-1
cdr3_aa: CASEGGVVEQYF

j_call: TRBJ1-2
v_call: TRBV6-5
cdr3_aa: CASSPTGSSNYGYTF

j_call: TRBJ2-7
v_call: TRBV6-5
cdr3_aa: CASLTHYEQYF

j_call: TRBJ1-1
v_call: TRBV6-1
cdr3_aa: CASSVSGLGTEAFF